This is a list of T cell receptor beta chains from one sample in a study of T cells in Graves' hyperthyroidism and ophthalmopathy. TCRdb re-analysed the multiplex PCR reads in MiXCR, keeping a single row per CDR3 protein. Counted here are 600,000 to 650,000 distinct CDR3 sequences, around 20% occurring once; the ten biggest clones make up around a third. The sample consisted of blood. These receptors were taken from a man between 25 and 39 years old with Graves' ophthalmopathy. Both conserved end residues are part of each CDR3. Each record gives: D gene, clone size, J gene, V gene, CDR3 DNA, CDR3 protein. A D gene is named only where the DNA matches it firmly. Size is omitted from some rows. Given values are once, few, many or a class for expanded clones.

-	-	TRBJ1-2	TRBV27	TGTGCCAGCAGTTCCGTTACGAAGGGAGTCAGGCGTAACTATGGCTACACCTTC	CASSSVTKGVRRNYGYTF
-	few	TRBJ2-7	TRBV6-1	TGTGCCAGCAGGTCGGGACACTGGACCTACGAGCAGTACTTC	CASRSGHWTYEQYF
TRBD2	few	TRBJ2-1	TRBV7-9	TGTGCCAGCAGCTTAGCTCCGGGAGGTGGTGGGCAGTTCTTC	CASSLAPGGGGQFF
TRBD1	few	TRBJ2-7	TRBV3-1	TGTGCCAGCAGCCAATACTTCGGGACAGGGGCCTACGAGCAGTACTTC	CASSQYFGTGAYEQYF
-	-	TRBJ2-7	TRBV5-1	TGCGCCAGCAGCCCGGACGGGGAGGCGGGCGAGCAGTACTTC	CASSPDGEAGEQYF
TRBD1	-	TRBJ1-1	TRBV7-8	TGTGCCAGCAGCTTAAACAGGGGGGGTCCTGAAGCTTTCTTT	CASSLNRGGPEAFF
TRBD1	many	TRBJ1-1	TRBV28	TGTGCCAGCAGTGCTACAGGGGAAATGAACACTGAAGCTTTCTTT	CASSATGEMNTEAFF
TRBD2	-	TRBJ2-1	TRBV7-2	TGTGCCAGCAGCTTAGAGGGAGCGGGAGACTTCAATGAGCAGTTCTTC	CASSLEGAGDFNEQFF
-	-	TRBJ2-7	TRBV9	TGTGCCAGCAGCGTAGGATCTATCAGCAACTCGCACGAGCAGTACTTC	CASSVGSISNSHEQYF
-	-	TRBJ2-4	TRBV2	TGTGCCAGCAGTGAACCTCTTCAGGATGCCAAAAACATTCAGTACTTC	CASSEPLQDAKNIQYF
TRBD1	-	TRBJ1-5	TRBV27	TGTGCCAGCAGTTTATCCCCAGGGGGTCATCAGCCCCAGCATTTT	CASSLSPGGHQPQHF
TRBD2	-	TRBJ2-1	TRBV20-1	TGCAGTGCTGGACTAGCGGGGAAATACAATGAGCAGTTCTTC	CSAGLAGKYNEQFF